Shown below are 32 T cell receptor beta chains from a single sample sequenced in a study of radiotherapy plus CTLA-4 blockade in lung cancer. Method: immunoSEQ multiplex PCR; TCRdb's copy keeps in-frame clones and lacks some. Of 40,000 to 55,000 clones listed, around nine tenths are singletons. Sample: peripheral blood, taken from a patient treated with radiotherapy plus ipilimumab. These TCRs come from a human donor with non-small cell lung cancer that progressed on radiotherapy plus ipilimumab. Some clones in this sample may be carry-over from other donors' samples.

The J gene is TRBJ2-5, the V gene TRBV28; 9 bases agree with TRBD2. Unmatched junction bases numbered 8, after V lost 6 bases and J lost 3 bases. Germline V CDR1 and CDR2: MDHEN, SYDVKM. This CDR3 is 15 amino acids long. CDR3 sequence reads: CASSPGSGRKETQYF. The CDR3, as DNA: TGTGCCAGCAGCCCGGGTAGCGGGAGAAAAGAGACCCAGTACTTC.

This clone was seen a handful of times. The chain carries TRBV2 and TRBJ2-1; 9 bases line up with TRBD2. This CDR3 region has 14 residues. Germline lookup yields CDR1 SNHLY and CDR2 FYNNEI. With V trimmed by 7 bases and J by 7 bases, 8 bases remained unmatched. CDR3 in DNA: TGTGCCAGCACAGCGGGGGGCCATCCTAATGAGCAGTTCTTC. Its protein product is CASTAGGHPNEQFF.

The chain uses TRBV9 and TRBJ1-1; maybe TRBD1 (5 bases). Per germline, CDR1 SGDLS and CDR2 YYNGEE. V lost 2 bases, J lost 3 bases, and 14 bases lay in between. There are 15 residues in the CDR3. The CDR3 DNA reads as TGTGCCAGCAGCGTGGGGGGGGACCGATACACTGAAGCTTTCTTT. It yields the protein CASSVGGDRYTEAFF. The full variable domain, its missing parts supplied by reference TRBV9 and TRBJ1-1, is DSGVTQTPKHLITATGQRVTLRCSPRSGDLSVYWYQQSLDQGLQFLIQYYNGEERAKGNILERFSAQQFPDLHSELNLSSLELGDSALYFCASSVGGDRYTEAFFGQGTRLTVV.

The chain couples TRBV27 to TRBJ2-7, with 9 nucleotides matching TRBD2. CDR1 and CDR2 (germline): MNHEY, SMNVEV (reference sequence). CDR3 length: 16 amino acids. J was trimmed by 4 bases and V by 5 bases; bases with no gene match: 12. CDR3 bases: TGTGCCAGCAGTCCACCCCCCGGGACTAGCAAGTACGAGCAGTACTTC. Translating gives CASSPPPGTSKYEQYF.

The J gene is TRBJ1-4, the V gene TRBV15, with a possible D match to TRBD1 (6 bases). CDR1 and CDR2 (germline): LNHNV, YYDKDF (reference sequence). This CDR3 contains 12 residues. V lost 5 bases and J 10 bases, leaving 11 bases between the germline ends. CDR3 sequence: CATSPEQGKLFF. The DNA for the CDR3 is TGTGCCACCAGCCCCGAACAGGGAAAACTGTTTTTT.

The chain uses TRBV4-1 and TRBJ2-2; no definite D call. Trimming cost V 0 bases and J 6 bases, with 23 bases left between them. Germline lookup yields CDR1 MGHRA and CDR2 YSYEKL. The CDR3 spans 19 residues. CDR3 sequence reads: CASSQDLIRRKEEAGELFF. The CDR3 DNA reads TGCGCCAGCAGCCAAGATCTTATAAGGCGGAAAGAAGAGGCCGGGGAGCTGTTTTTT.

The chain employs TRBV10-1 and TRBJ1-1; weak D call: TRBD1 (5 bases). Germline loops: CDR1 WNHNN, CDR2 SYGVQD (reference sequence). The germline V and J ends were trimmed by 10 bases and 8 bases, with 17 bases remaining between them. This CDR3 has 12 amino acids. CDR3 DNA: TGCGCCACCCGAGGGGACTCTCTGGAAGCTTTCTTT. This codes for CATRGDSLEAFF.

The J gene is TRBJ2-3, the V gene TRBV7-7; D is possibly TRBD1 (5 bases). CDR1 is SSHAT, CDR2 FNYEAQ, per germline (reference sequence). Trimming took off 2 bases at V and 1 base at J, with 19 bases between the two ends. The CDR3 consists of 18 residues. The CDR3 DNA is TGTGCCAGCAGCTTATCAGGGTACGCGACCCGGGGCACAGATACGCAGTATTTT. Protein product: CASSLSGYATRGTDTQYF. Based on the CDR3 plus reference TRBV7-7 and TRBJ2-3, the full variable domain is GAGVSQSPRYKVTKRGQDVTLRCDPISSHATLYWYQQALGQGPEFLTYFNYEAQPDKSGLPSDRFSAERPEGSISTLTIQRTEQRDSAMYRCASSLSGYATRGTDTQYFGPGTRLTVL.

DNA of the CDR3: TGCGCCAGCACTTCAGAGGTGACTAATGAAAAACTGTTTTTT. Its protein is CASTSEVTNEKLFF. V gene TRBV5-1 combines with J gene TRBJ1-4; D is undetermined. CDR1 is SGHRS, CDR2 YFSETQ, per germline. The CDR3 consists of 14 residues. V lost 6 bases to trimming and J lost 2 bases, with 11 bases between them. Supplemented by reference TRBV5-1 and TRBJ1-4, the full variable domain reads KAGVTQTPRYLIKTRGQQVTLSCSPISGHRSVSWYQQTPGQGLQFLFEYFSETQRNKGNFPGRFSGRQFSNSRSEMNVSTLELGDSALYLCASTSEVTNEKLFFGSGTQLSVL.

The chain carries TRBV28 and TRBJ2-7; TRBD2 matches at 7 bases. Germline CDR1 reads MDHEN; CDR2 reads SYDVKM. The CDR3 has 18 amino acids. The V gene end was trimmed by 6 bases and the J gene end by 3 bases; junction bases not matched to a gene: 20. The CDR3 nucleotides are TGTGCCAGCAGCCCCGGGGGGTCGACTCGCGGGACCCTCTACGAGCAGTACTTC. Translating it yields CASSPGGSTRGTLYEQYF. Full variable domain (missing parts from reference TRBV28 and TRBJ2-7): DVKVTQSSRYLVKRTGEKVFLECVQDMDHENMFWYRQDPGLGLRLIYFSYDVKMKEKGDIPEGYSVSREKKERFSLILESASTNQTSMYLCASSPGGSTRGTLYEQYFGPGTRLTVT.

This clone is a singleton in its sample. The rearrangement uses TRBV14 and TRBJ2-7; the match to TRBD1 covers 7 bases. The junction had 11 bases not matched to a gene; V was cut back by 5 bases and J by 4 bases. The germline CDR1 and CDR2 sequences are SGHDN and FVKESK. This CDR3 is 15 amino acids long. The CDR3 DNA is TGTGCCAGCAGCATTTCCCGGGACAGATCTTACGAGCAGTACTTC. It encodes CASSISRDRSYEQYF.

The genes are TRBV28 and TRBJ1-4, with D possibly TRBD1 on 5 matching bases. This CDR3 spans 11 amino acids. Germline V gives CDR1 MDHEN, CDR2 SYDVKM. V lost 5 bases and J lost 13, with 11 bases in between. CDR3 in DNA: TGTGCCAGCAGTCGCACCGGGGGACTGTTTTTT. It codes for CASSRTGGLFF.

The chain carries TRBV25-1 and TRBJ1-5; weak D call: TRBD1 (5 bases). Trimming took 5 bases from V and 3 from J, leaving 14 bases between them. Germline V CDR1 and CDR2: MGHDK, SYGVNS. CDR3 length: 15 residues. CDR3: CASSYGHRANQPQHF. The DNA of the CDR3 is TGTGCCAGCAGTTACGGACATAGGGCCAATCAGCCCCAGCATTTT. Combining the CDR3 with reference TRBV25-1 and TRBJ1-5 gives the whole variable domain EADIYQTPRYLVIGTGKKITLECSQTMGHDKMYWYQQDPGMELHLIHYSYGVNSTEKGDLSSESTVSRIRTEHFPLTLESARPSHTSQYLCASSYGHRANQPQHFGDGTRLSIL.

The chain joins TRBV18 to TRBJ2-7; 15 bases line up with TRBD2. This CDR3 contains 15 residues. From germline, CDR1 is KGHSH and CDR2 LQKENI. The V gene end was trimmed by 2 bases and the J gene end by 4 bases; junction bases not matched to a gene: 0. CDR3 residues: CASSPGLAGGYEQYF. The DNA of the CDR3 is TGTGCCAGCTCACCAGGACTAGCGGGAGGGTACGAGCAGTACTTC.

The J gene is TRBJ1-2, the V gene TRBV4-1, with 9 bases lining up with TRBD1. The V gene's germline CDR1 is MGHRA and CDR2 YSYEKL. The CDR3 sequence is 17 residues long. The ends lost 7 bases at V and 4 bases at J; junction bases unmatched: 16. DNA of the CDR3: TGCGCCAGCACCCGGACCGGGACAGCACAGGGGGCCTATGGCTACACCTTC. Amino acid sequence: CASTRTGTAQGAYGYTF.

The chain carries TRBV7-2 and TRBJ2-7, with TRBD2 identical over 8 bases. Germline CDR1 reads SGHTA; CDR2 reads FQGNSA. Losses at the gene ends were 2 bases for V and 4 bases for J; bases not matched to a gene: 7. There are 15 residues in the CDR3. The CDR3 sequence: CASSLTAGAYYEQYF. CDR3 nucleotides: TGTGCCAGCAGCTTAACAGCGGGAGCCTATTACGAGCAGTACTTC.

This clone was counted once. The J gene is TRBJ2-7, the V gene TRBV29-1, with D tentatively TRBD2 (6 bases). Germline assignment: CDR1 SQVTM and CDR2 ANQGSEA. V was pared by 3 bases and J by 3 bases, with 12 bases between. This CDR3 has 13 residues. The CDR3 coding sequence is TGCAGCGTTGAGGGCGGGGCAGACTACGAGCAGTACTTC. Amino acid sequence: CSVEGGADYEQYF.

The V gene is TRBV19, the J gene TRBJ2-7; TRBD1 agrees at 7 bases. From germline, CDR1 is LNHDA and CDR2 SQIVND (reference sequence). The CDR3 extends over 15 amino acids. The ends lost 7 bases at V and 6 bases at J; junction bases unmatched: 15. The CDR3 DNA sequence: TGTGCCAGTAAAGGTTGGGACAGAGGATCGAGCGAGCAGTACTTC. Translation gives CASKGWDRGSSEQYF.

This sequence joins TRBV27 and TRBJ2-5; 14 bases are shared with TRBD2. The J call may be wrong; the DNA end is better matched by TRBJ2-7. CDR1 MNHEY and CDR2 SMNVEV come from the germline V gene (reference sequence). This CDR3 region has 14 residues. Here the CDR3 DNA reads TGTGCCAGCAGTGGGACTAGCGGGGGTCTCGAGCAGTACTTC. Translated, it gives CASSGTSGGLEQYF.

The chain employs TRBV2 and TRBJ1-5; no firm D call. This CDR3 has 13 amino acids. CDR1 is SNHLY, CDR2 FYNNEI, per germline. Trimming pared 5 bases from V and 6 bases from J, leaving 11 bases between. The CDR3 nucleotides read TGTGCCAGCAGTCGTCTTGATAGTCAGCCCCAGCATTTT. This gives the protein CASSRLDSQPQHF. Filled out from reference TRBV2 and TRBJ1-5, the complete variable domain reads EPEVTQTPSHQVTQMGQEVILRCVPISNHLYFYWYRQILGQKVEFLVSFYNNEISEKSEIFDDQFSVERPDGSNFTLKIRSTKLEDSAMYFCASSRLDSQPQHFGDGTRLSIL.

The CDR3 nucleotides read TGTGCCAGCAGAACACAGACGGTCTCTGGAAACACCATATATTTT. It codes for CASRTQTVSGNTIYF. The rearrangement links TRBV6-1 to TRBJ1-3; D unclear. V lost 6 bases and J lost 0, with 12 bases in between. The CDR3 sequence is 15 residues long. CDR1 is MNHNS and CDR2 is SASEGT in the germline V gene.

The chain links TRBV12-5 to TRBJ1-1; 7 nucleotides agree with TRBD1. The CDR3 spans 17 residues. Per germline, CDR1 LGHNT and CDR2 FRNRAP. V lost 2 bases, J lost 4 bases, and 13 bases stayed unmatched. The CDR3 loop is CASGLPRQGGYITEAFF. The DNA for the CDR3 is TGTGCTAGTGGTTTGCCTCGACAGGGAGGATATATCACTGAAGCTTTCTTT.

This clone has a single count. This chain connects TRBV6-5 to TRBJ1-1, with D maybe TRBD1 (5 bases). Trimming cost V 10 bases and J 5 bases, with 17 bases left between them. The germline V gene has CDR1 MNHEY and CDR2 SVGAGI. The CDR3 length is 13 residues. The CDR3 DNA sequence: TGTGCCACTACTTCTCAGGGAAGAACTGAAGCTTTCTTT. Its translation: CATTSQGRTEAFF.

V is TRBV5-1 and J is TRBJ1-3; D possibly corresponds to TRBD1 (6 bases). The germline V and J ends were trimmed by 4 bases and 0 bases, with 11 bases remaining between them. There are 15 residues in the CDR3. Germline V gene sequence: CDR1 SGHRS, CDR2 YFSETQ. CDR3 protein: CASSEGVYSGNTIYF. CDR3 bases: TGCGCCAGCAGCGAGGGGGTTTACTCTGGAAACACCATATATTTT.

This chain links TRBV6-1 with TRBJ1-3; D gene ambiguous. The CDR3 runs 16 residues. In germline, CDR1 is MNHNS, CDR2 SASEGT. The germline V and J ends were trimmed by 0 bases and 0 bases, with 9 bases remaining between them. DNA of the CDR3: TGTGCCAGCAGTGAAGCCAGATACTACTCTGGAAACACCATATATTTT. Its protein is CASSEARYYSGNTIYF.

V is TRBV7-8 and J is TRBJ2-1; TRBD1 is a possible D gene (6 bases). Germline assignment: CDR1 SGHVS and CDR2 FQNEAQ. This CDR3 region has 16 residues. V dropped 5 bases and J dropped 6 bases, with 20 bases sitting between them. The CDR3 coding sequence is TGTGCCAGCAGCCCCACCCCAGGGGCAGCCGCCAATGAGCAGTTCTTC. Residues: CASSPTPGAAANEQFF.

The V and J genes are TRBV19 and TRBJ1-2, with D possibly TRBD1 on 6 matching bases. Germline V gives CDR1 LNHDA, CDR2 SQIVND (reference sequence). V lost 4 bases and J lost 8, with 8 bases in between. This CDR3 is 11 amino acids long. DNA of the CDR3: TGTGCCAGTAGTACAGGGGCCGGCTACACCTTC. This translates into CASSTGAGYTF.

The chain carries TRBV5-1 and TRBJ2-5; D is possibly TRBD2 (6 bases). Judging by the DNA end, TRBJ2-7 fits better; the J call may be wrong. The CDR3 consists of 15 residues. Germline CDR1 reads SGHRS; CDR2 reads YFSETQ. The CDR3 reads CASSLIAVSSYEQYF. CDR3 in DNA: TGCGCCAGCAGCTTGATAGCGGTTAGCTCCTACGAGCAGTACTTC.

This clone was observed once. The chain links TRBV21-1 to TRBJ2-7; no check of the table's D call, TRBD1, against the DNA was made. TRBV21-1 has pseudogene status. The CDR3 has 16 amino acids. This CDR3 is CASSNRQGPLFYEQYF. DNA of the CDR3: TGTGCCAGCAGCAACAGACAGGGCCCTCTTTTCTACGAGCAGTACTTC.

CDR3 loop: CASSDSRLGEAFF. CDR3 DNA sequence: TGTGCCAGCAGTGACTCGAGGTTAGGTGAAGCTTTCTTT. The chain joins TRBV6-4 to TRBJ1-1; the D is unclear. The CDR3 length is 13 residues. Germline CDR1 reads MRHNA; CDR2 reads SNTAGT. V was trimmed by 0 bases and J by 7 bases, leaving 9 bases between them.

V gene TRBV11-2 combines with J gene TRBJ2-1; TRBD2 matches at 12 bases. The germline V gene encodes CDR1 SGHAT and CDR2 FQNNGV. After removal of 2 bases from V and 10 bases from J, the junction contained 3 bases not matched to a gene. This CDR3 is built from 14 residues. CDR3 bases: TGTGCCAGCAGCTTACTAGCGGGGGGGCGGGAGCAGTTCTTC. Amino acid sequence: CASSLLAGGREQFF.

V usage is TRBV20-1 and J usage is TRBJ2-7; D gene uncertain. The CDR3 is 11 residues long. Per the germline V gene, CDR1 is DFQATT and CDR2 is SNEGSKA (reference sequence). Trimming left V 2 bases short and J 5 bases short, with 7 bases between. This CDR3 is CSARQDNEQYF. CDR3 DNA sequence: TGCAGTGCTAGACAGGATAACGAGCAGTACTTC.